This is a list of T cell receptor beta chains from one sample in a study of T cell responses to AZD1222 COVID-19 vaccine. Some clones are missing from TCRdb's copy, which holds only in-frame ones; the method was immunoSEQ multiplex PCR. The sample yields some 80,000 clones, around nine tenths seen once. The sequences come from peripheral blood, collected on day 0 of AZD1222 vaccination. These receptors were taken from an adult in good health. Both conserved end residues are part of each CDR3. Fields, in order: D gene, V gene, J gene, clone size, CDR3 DNA, CDR3 protein. The D gene is left open where the match is weak. Clone size is stated in some rows and not others, as once, few, many or a class when expanded.

d_gene: NA; v_gene: TRBV6-2/TRBV6-3; j_gene: TRBJ2-7; abundance: NA; CDR3nt: TGTGCCAGCAGTTACAGTAGGGGACGGACATCCTACGAGCAGTACTTC; CDR3aa: CASSYSRGRTSYEQYF
d_gene: NA; v_gene: TRBV18; j_gene: TRBJ1-5; abundance: NA; CDR3nt: TGTGCCAGCTCACCCAATTCGAGACAGGAGTTATCTAGCAATCAGCCCCAGCATTTT; CDR3aa: CASSPNSRQELSSNQPQHF
d_gene: NA; v_gene: TRBV28; j_gene: TRBJ1-4; abundance: NA; CDR3nt: TGTGCCAGCAGTCCGGGGGGGGTTAATAATGAAAAACTGTTTTTT; CDR3aa: CASSPGGVNNEKLFF
d_gene: TRBD1; v_gene: TRBV9; j_gene: TRBJ1-3; abundance: NA; CDR3nt: TGTGCCAGCAGCGTGGGACAGGGGATTTCTGGAAACACCATATATTTT; CDR3aa: CASSVGQGISGNTIYF
d_gene: NA; v_gene: TRBV6-2/TRBV6-3; j_gene: TRBJ1-5; abundance: once; CDR3nt: TGTGCCAGCAGTTTCCGGGGACATAGCAATCAGCCCCAGCATTTT; CDR3aa: CASSFRGHSNQPQHF
d_gene: TRBD1; v_gene: TRBV5-4; j_gene: TRBJ1-1; abundance: NA; CDR3nt: TGTGCCAGCAGGAGGACAGGATCTCACACTGAAGCTTTCTTT; CDR3aa: CASRRTGSHTEAFF
d_gene: TRBD1; v_gene: TRBV3-1/TRBV3-2; j_gene: TRBJ1-2; abundance: NA; CDR3nt: TGTGCCAGCAGCCTTTCGGGGACAGGGAACTATGGCTACACCTTC; CDR3aa: CASSLSGTGNYGYTF
d_gene: TRBD1; v_gene: TRBV12-3/TRBV12-4; j_gene: TRBJ1-1; abundance: NA; CDR3nt: TGTGCCAGCAGTACACAGGGGGACACTGAAGCTTTCTTT; CDR3aa: CASSTQGDTEAFF
d_gene: NA; v_gene: TRBV5-4; j_gene: TRBJ2-3; abundance: NA; CDR3nt: TGTGCCAGCAGCTTGGGACTCGGGGGCGCAGATACGCAGTATTTT; CDR3aa: CASSLGLGGADTQYF
d_gene: TRBD2; v_gene: TRBV2; j_gene: TRBJ2-3; abundance: NA; CDR3nt: TGTGCCAGCAGCCGACACCAAAAACTAGCGGGGGTGTCGGATACGCAGTATTTT; CDR3aa: CASSRHQKLAGVSDTQYF
d_gene: NA; v_gene: TRBV7-2; j_gene: TRBJ1-4; abundance: NA; CDR3nt: TGTGCCAGCACGCGTTTGGTGGCTCGGAACGGTGAAAAACTGTTTTTT; CDR3aa: CASTRLVARNGEKLFF
d_gene: NA; v_gene: TRBV14; j_gene: TRBJ2-2; abundance: NA; CDR3nt: TGTGCCAGCAGCCGGTACGACACGAACACCGGGGAGCTGTTTTTT; CDR3aa: CASSRYDTNTGELFF
d_gene: TRBD1; v_gene: TRBV7-2; j_gene: TRBJ2-7; abundance: NA; CDR3nt: TGTGCCAGCAGCCGTACCGGGACAGGGGGCAACTACGAGCAGTACTTC; CDR3aa: CASSRTGTGGNYEQYF
d_gene: NA; v_gene: TRBV19; j_gene: TRBJ1-2; abundance: NA; CDR3nt: TGTGCCAGTAGTATTCAAGGGTATGGCTACACCTTC; CDR3aa: CASSIQGYGYTF
d_gene: NA; v_gene: TRBV5-4; j_gene: TRBJ1-1; abundance: once; CDR3nt: TGTGCCAGCAGCTTGGCTTCCGTGCGGGCTTCGAACACTGAAGCTTTCTTT; CDR3aa: CASSLASVRASNTEAFF
d_gene: NA; v_gene: TRBV5-6; j_gene: TRBJ1-4; abundance: NA; CDR3nt: TGTGCCAGCAGCTTACTAAGGGTTGTGGGTGAAAAACTGTTTTTT; CDR3aa: CASSLLRVVGEKLFF
d_gene: NA; v_gene: TRBV7-2; j_gene: TRBJ2-6; abundance: once; CDR3nt: TGTGCCAGCAGCTTAGGTTTCGGTGGGGCCAACGTCCTGACTTTC; CDR3aa: CASSLGFGGANVLTF
d_gene: NA; v_gene: TRBV9; j_gene: TRBJ2-5; abundance: NA; CDR3nt: TGTGCCAGCAGCCGAGAACTAGCTAGGGCTGAGACCCAGTACTTC; CDR3aa: CASSRELARAETQYF
d_gene: TRBD2; v_gene: TRBV9; j_gene: TRBJ2-7; abundance: NA; CDR3nt: TGTGCCAGCAGCGTAGGGGGGGGTGAGGGACTTCACTCCTACGAGCAGTACTTC; CDR3aa: CASSVGGGEGLHSYEQYF
d_gene: NA; v_gene: TRBV9; j_gene: TRBJ1-6; abundance: once; CDR3nt: TGTGCCAGCAGCTATACTAGCTCCTATAATTCACCCCTCCACTTT; CDR3aa: CASSYTSSYNSPLHF
d_gene: TRBD2; v_gene: TRBV7-7; j_gene: TRBJ2-3; abundance: NA; CDR3nt: TGTGCTAGCAGCCCCCGGGGGGGGAGCACAGATACGCAGTATTTT; CDR3aa: CASSPRGGSTDTQYF
d_gene: TRBD1; v_gene: TRBV30; j_gene: TRBJ2-7; abundance: NA; CDR3nt: TGTGCCTGGAGTCTACCGGGACAGGGAATGACCTACGAGCAGTACTTC; CDR3aa: CAWSLPGQGMTYEQYF
d_gene: NA; v_gene: TRBV27; j_gene: TRBJ1-6; abundance: NA; CDR3nt: TGTGCCAGCAGTTTAGGGGCAGGGGCCTATAATTCACCCCTCCACTTT; CDR3aa: CASSLGAGAYNSPLHF
d_gene: NA; v_gene: TRBV2; j_gene: TRBJ1-3; abundance: NA; CDR3nt: TGTGCCAGCAGTGCCGCCACAGGCCGGGATGGAAACACCATATATTTT; CDR3aa: CASSAATGRDGNTIYF
d_gene: NA; v_gene: TRBV24-1; j_gene: TRBJ2-5; abundance: NA; CDR3nt: TGTGCCACCAGTGATACCATCGGGTCACAAGAGACCCAGTACTTC; CDR3aa: CATSDTIGSQETQYF
d_gene: NA; v_gene: TRBV25-1; j_gene: TRBJ1-3; abundance: NA; CDR3nt: TGTGCCAGCAGTGTGGTAGGGGGTTTCTCTGGAAACACCATATATTTT; CDR3aa: CASSVVGGFSGNTIYF
d_gene: NA; v_gene: TRBV29-1; j_gene: TRBJ2-3; abundance: NA; CDR3nt: TGCAGCGTTGATCACGGGGGAAACACAGATACGCAGTATTTT; CDR3aa: CSVDHGGNTDTQYF
d_gene: TRBD1; v_gene: TRBV11-2; j_gene: TRBJ1-4; abundance: once; CDR3nt: TGTGCCAGCAGCGTAGGGGGCCTTAATGAAAAACTGTTTTTT; CDR3aa: CASSVGGLNEKLFF
d_gene: TRBD1; v_gene: TRBV6-2/TRBV6-3; j_gene: TRBJ1-6; abundance: NA; CDR3nt: TGTGCCAGCAGTCCCGTTTTCGGCAGGGGGCCAAGCTCCTATAATTCACCCCTCCACTTT; CDR3aa: CASSPVFGRGPSSYNSPLHF
d_gene: TRBD1; v_gene: TRBV11-2; j_gene: TRBJ1-5; abundance: NA; CDR3nt: TGTGCCAGCAGCTTAGATGACAGGGGGAAAGATCAGCCCCAGCATTTT; CDR3aa: CASSLDDRGKDQPQHF
d_gene: TRBD1; v_gene: TRBV24-1; j_gene: TRBJ1-2; abundance: once; CDR3nt: TGTGCCACCAGTGATTTACGGACAGGCTTCGGAGGCTACACCTTC; CDR3aa: CATSDLRTGFGGYTF
d_gene: NA; v_gene: TRBV6-5; j_gene: TRBJ2-1; abundance: NA; CDR3nt: TGTGCCGGCAGTTACTCCCAAAGCTCCTACAATGAGCAGTTCTTC; CDR3aa: CAGSYSQSSYNEQFF
d_gene: TRBD1; v_gene: TRBV19; j_gene: TRBJ1-2; abundance: NA; CDR3nt: TGTGCCAGTAGCCCGGGACAGGGGATTGTTGGCTACACCTTC; CDR3aa: CASSPGQGIVGYTF
d_gene: NA; v_gene: TRBV6-5; j_gene: TRBJ1-2; abundance: NA; CDR3nt: TGTGCCAGCAGACCAACAGGGATAGATGGCTACACCTTC; CDR3aa: CASRPTGIDGYTF
d_gene: NA; v_gene: TRBV5-1; j_gene: TRBJ2-1; abundance: NA; CDR3nt: TGCGCCAGCAGCCAACTCGACAGGGAGGCTGAGCAGTTCTTC; CDR3aa: CASSQLDREAEQFF
d_gene: NA; v_gene: TRBV5-6; j_gene: TRBJ1-5; abundance: NA; CDR3nt: TGTGCCAGCAGCTTGGTTCGAGACAGAAATCAGCCCCAGCATTTT; CDR3aa: CASSLVRDRNQPQHF
d_gene: TRBD1; v_gene: TRBV19; j_gene: TRBJ2-7; abundance: NA; CDR3nt: TGTGCCAGTAGTATCGCCGGGACAGGGGGCAGAGAGCAGTACTTC; CDR3aa: CASSIAGTGGREQYF
d_gene: TRBD2; v_gene: TRBV28; j_gene: TRBJ2-3; abundance: NA; CDR3nt: TGTGCCAGCAGTTCGGGACTAGCGGGGGCCACTAGCACAGATACGCAGTATTTT; CDR3aa: CASSSGLAGATSTDTQYF
d_gene: TRBD2; v_gene: TRBV28; j_gene: TRBJ2-2; abundance: once; CDR3nt: TGTGCCAGCAGTTTATGGACTAGCGGGGGGCGGATGGGTAACACCGGGGAGCTGTTTTTT; CDR3aa: CASSLWTSGGRMGNTGELFF
d_gene: NA; v_gene: TRBV19; j_gene: TRBJ2-6; abundance: NA; CDR3nt: TGTGCCAGTAGTCCGGAGGTGGGCTCTGGGGCCAACGTCCTGACTTTC; CDR3aa: CASSPEVGSGANVLTF
d_gene: NA; v_gene: TRBV7-2; j_gene: TRBJ1-2; abundance: NA; CDR3nt: TGTGCCAGCAGCATGGGCCATACAAGCTATGGCTACACCTTC; CDR3aa: CASSMGHTSYGYTF
d_gene: TRBD1; v_gene: TRBV19; j_gene: TRBJ1-2; abundance: NA; CDR3nt: TGTGCCAGTAGTATAAGTCCAGGGGGCGCCGACTATGGCTACACCTTC; CDR3aa: CASSISPGGADYGYTF
d_gene: NA; v_gene: TRBV5-1; j_gene: TRBJ2-7; abundance: NA; CDR3nt: TGCGCCAGCAGCTCCAGGGACTCCTACGAGCAGTACTTC; CDR3aa: CASSSRDSYEQYF
d_gene: NA; v_gene: TRBV28; j_gene: TRBJ1-1; abundance: NA; CDR3nt: TGTGCCAGCAGTTCCCCAGTCCCAGGAGGACCTTTGGCTTTCTTT; CDR3aa: CASSSPVPGGPLAFF
d_gene: NA; v_gene: TRBV5-1; j_gene: TRBJ1-1; abundance: NA; CDR3nt: TGCGCCAGCAGGATAGGAGAAAACACTGAAGCTTTCTTT; CDR3aa: CASRIGENTEAFF
d_gene: NA; v_gene: TRBV27; j_gene: TRBJ1-6; abundance: few; CDR3nt: TGTGCCAGCAGGGGGCAATATAATTCACCCCTCCACTTT; CDR3aa: CASRGQYNSPLHF
d_gene: NA; v_gene: TRBV5-6; j_gene: TRBJ1-2; abundance: NA; CDR3nt: TGTGCCAGCAGCTTGAAGGGAGGCTACACCTTC; CDR3aa: CASSLKGGYTF
d_gene: NA; v_gene: TRBV9; j_gene: TRBJ1-1; abundance: NA; CDR3nt: TGTGCCAGCAGCGTTCGGCTGAACACTGAAGCTTTCTTT; CDR3aa: CASSVRLNTEAFF
d_gene: NA; v_gene: TRBV5-4; j_gene: TRBJ2-6; abundance: NA; CDR3nt: TGTGCCAGCAGCTTGGGGGGCCTAGAGGGGGCCAACGTCCTGACTTTC; CDR3aa: CASSLGGLEGANVLTF
d_gene: NA; v_gene: TRBV5-1; j_gene: TRBJ2-3; abundance: NA; CDR3nt: TGCGCCAGCAGCTGGGGGACACGGACAGATACGCAGTATTTT; CDR3aa: CASSWGTRTDTQYF
d_gene: NA; v_gene: TRBV19; j_gene: TRBJ1-2; abundance: NA; CDR3nt: TGTGCCAGTAGTATAGGGGTCCGTAGGAGTTCAAACTATGGCTACACCTTC; CDR3aa: CASSIGVRRSSNYGYTF
d_gene: TRBD1; v_gene: TRBV6-6; j_gene: TRBJ1-6; abundance: NA; CDR3nt: TGTGCCAGCAGTCGACAGGGTACCGGCTCCTATAATTCACCCCTCCACTTT; CDR3aa: CASSRQGTGSYNSPLHF
d_gene: NA; v_gene: TRBV6-2/TRBV6-3; j_gene: TRBJ2-2; abundance: NA; CDR3nt: TGTGCCAGCAGTTACTACGGGGGGCCGTCCGGGGAGCTGTTTTTT; CDR3aa: CASSYYGGPSGELFF
d_gene: TRBD1; v_gene: TRBV2; j_gene: TRBJ2-1; abundance: NA; CDR3nt: TGTGCCAGCAGCGCTTCCCAGGGGGCCTACAATGAGCAGTTCTTC; CDR3aa: CASSASQGAYNEQFF